Shown below are 6 T cell receptor beta chains from a single sample sequenced in a study of monozygotic twins with inflammatory bowel disease. TCRdb re-called the 5' RACE reads and gives one entry per CDR3 protein, without DNA. This sample's table has under 350,000 distinct CDR3 sequences. Sequenced material: blood. These receptors were obtained from a human donor with ulcerative colitis or Crohn's disease, or a healthy co-twin of an affected twin (not recorded which).

The chain links TRBV4-2 to TRBJ1-3. This CDR3 spans 15 amino acids. From germline, CDR1 is LGHNA and CDR2 YNFKEQ. CDR3 in amino acids: CASSQEINPGNTIYF.

CDR3 in amino acids: CASKTGGREKLFF. V gene TRBV5-1 combines with J gene TRBJ1-4; TCRdb gives TRBD1 as the D gene, but with no DNA this cannot be confirmed. CDR3 length: 13 residues. Germline V gene lookup returns CDR1 SGHRS and CDR2 YFSETQ.

The chain carries TRBV4-3 and TRBJ1-2. The CDR3 covers 12 residues. Germline V gene lookup returns CDR1 LGHNA and CDR2 YSLEER. CDR3: CASSQSNGGYTF.

The J gene is TRBJ2-1, the V gene TRBV27; TCRdb indicates TRBD2, and absent DNA this call remains unverified. Germline CDR1 is MNHEY and CDR2 is SMNVEV (reference sequence). The CDR3 loop spans 14 amino acids. CDR3 in amino acids: CASSPRTSTNEQFF.

V gene TRBV4-3 combines with J gene TRBJ2-5; TCRdb returns TRBD2, unconfirmable since there is no DNA. CDR1 and CDR2 (germline): LGHNA, YSLEER. The CDR3 loop spans 18 amino acids. This chain's CDR3 is CASSQVLDGTLKQETQYF.

The chain links TRBV10-3 to TRBJ2-2; the D call from TCRdb, TRBD1, cannot be confirmed without DNA. The CDR3 is 13 residues long. Germline V gene lookup returns CDR1 ENHRY and CDR2 SYGVKD. CDR3: CAIRTTGAGELFF.